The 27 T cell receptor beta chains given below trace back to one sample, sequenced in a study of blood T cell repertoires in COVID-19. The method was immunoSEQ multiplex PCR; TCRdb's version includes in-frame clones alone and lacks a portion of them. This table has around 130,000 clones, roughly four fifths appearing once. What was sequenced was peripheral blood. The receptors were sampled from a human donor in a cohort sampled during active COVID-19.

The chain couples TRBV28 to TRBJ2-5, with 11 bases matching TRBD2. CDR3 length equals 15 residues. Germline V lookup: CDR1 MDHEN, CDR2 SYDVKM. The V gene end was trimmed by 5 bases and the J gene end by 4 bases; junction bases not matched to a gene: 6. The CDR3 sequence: CASSLAGGVVETQYF. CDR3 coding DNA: TGTGCCAGCAGTCTAGCGGGAGGAGTGGTAGAGACCCAGTACTTC.

CDR3 loop: CASSIKGGPIYEQYF. CDR3 coding DNA: TGTGCCAGTAGTATCAAGGGAGGCCCCATCTACGAGCAGTACTTC. The chain has TRBV19 and TRBJ2-7; maybe TRBD2 (6 bases). V was cut by 3 bases and J by 3 bases, with 15 bases left in between. CDR1 is LNHDA, CDR2 SQIVND, per germline (reference sequence). The CDR3 is made up of 15 amino acids. Filled out from reference TRBV19 and TRBJ2-7, the complete variable domain reads DGGITQSPKYLFRKEGQNVTLSCEQNLNHDAMYWYRQDPGQGLRLIYYSQIVNDFQKGDIAEGYSVSREKKESFPLTVTSAQKNPTAFYLCASSIKGGPIYEQYFGPGTRLTVT.

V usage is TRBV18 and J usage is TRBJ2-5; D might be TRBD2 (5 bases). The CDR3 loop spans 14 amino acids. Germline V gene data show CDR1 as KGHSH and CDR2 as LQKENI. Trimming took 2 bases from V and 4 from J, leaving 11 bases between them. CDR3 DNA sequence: TGTGCCAGCTCACCAGGGCAGGCGGGAGAGACCCAGTACTTC. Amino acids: CASSPGQAGETQYF.

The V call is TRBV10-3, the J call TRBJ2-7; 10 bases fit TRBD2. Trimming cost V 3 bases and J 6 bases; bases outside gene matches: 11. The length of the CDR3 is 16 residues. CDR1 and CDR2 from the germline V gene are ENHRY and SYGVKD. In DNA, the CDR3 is TGTGCCATCAGTGATTGGACTAGCGGAGGAGGAGGCGAGCAGTACTTC. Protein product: CAISDWTSGGGGEQYF.

The CDR3 loop reads CASSSRGYEQYF. The CDR3, as DNA: TGTGCCAGCAGCTCTCGCGGCTACGAGCAGTACTTC. The V call is TRBV11-2, the J call TRBJ2-7; D is ambiguous. From germline, CDR1 is SGHAT and CDR2 FQNNGV. Trimming removed 4 bases from V and 3 bases from J, with 7 bases in between. The CDR3 runs to 12 residues.

The CDR3 DNA reads as TGTGCCATCAGATTACAGGTTGGGAACACTGAAGCTTTCTTT. Residues: CAIRLQVGNTEAFF. The V and J genes are TRBV10-3 and TRBJ1-1; a weak D match, TRBD1 (5 bases). Germline assignment: CDR1 ENHRY and CDR2 SYGVKD. Between the trimmed V and J ends, which lost 6 bases and 1 base, there was a span of 12 bases. The CDR3 consists of 14 residues.

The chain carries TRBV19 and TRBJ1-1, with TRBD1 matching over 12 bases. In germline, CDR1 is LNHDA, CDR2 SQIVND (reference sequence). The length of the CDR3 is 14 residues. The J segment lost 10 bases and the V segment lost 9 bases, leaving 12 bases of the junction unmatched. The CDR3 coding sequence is TGTGCCAGCGCGGGACAGGGGGCATTTTGGGGAGCTTTCTTT. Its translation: CASAGQGAFWGAFF.

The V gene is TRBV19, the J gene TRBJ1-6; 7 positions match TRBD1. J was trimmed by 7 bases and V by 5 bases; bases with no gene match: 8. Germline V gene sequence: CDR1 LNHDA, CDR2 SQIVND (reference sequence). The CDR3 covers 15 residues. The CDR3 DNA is TGTGCCAGTAGTTTCGGACAGGTGGGGAATTCACCCCTCCACTTT. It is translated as CASSFGQVGNSPLHF.

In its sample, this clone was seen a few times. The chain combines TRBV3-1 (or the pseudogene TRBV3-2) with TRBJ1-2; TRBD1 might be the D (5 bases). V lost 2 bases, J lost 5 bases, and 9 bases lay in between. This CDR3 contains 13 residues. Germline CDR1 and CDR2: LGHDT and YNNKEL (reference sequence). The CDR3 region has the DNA TGTGCCAGCAGCCAATTCCAGGGTTATGGCTACACCTTC. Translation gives CASSQFQGYGYTF.

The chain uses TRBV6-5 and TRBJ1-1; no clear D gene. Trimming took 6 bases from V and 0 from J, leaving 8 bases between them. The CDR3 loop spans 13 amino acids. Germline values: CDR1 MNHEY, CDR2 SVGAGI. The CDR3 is CASRMTLNTEAFF. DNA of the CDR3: TGTGCCAGCAGGATGACTCTGAACACTGAAGCTTTCTTT.

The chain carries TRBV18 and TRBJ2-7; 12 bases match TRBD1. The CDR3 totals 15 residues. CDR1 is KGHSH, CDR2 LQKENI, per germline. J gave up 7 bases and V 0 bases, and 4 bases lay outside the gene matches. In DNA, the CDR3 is TGTGCCAGCTCACCACCGGGACAGGGGGCGGGGGAGCAGTACTTC. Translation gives CASSPPGQGAGEQYF. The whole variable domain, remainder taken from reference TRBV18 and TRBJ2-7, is NAGVMQNPRHLVRRRGQEARLRCSPMKGHSHVYWYRQLPEEGLKFMVYLQKENIIDESGMPKERFSAEFPKEGPSILRIQQVVRGDSAAYFCASSPPGQGAGEQYFGPGTRLTVT.

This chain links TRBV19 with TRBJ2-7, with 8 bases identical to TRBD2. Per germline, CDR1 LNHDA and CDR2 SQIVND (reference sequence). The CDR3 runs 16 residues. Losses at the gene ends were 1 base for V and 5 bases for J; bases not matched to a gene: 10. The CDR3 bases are TGTGCCAGTAGTATAGGGTACGGCGGGAGGAAAAACGAGCAGTACTTC. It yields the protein CASSIGYGGRKNEQYF.

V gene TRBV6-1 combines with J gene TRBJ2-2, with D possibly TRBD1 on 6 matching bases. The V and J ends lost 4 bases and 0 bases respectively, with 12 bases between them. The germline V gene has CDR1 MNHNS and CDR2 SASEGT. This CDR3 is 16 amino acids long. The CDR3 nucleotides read TGTGCCAGCAGTGGGACAGTGAAGTCGAACACCGGGGAGCTGTTTTTT. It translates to CASSGTVKSNTGELFF.

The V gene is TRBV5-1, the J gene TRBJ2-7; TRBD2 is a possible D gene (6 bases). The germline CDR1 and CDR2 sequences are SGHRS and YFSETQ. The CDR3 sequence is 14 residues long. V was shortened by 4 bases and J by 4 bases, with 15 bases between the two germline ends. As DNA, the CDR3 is TGCGCCAGCAGCCCGGGACTTGGGACGTACGAGCAGTACTTC. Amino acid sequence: CASSPGLGTYEQYF.

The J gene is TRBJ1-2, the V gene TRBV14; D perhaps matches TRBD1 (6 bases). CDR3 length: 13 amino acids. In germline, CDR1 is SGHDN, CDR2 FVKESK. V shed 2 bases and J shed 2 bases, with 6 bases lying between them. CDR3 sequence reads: CASSQQGNYGYTF. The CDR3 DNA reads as TGTGCCAGCAGCCAACAGGGGAACTATGGCTACACCTTC. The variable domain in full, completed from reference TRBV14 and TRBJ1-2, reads EAGVTQFPSHSVIEKGQTVTLRCDPISGHDNLYWYRRVMGKEIKFLLHFVKESKQDESGMPNNRFLAERTGGTYSTLKVQPAELEDSGVYFCASSQQGNYGYTFGSGTRLTVV.

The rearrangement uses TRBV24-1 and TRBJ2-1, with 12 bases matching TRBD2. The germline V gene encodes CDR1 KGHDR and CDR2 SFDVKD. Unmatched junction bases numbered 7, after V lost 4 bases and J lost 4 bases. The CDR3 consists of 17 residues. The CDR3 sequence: CATSETSGRPNYNEQFF. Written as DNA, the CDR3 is TGTGCCACCAGTGAAACTAGCGGGAGGCCCAATTACAATGAGCAGTTCTTC.

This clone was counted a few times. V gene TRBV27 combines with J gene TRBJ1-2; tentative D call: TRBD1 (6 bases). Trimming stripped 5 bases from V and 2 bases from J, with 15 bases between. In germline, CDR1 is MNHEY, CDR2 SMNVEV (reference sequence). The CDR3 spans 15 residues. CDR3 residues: CASSPRPQGNYGYTF. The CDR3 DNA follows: TGTGCCAGCAGTCCACGTCCGCAGGGGAACTATGGCTACACCTTC.

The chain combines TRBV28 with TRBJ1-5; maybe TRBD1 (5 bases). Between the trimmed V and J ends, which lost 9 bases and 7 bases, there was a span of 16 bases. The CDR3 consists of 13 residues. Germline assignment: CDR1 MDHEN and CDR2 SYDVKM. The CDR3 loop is CASYRPGNQPQHF. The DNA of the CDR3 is TGTGCCAGTTACCGCCCAGGGAACCAGCCCCAGCATTTT.

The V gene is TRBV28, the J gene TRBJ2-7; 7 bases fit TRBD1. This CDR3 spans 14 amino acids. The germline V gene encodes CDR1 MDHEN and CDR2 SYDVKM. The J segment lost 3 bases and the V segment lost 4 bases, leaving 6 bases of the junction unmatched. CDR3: CASSYRDRFYEQYF. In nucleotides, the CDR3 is TGTGCCAGCAGTTACCGGGACAGATTCTACGAGCAGTACTTC.

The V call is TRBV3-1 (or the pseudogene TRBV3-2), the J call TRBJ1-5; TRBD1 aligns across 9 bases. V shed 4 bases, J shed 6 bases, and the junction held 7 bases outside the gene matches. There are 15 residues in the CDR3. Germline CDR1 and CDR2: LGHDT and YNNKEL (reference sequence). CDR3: CASSRSGTGSQPQHF. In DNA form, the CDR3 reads TGTGCCAGCAGCCGGTCCGGGACAGGGTCTCAGCCCCAGCATTTT.

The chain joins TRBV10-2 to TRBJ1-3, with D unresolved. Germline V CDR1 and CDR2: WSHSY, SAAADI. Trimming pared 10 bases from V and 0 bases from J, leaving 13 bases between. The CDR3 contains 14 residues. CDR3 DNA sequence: TGCGCCACTTACGGGAGTACCTCTGGAAACACCATATATTTT. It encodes CATYGSTSGNTIYF.

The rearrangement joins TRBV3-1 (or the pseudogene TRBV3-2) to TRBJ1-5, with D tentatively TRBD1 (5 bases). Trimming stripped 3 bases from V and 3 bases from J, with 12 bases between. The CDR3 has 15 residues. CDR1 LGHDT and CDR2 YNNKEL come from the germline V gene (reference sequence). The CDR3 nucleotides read TGTGCCAGCAGCCAGGGGTGGACATTCAATCAGCCCCAGCATTTT. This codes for CASSQGWTFNQPQHF.

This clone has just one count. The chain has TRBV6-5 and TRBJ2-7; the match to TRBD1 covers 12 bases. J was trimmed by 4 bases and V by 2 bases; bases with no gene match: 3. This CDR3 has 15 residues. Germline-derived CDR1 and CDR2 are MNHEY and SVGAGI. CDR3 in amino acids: CASSYRGQGAYEQYF. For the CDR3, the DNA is TGTGCCAGCAGTTACAGGGGACAGGGGGCGTACGAGCAGTACTTC.

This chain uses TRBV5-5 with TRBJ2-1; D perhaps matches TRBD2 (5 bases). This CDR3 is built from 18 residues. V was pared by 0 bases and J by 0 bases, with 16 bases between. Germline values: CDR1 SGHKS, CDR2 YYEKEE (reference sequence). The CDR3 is CASSLGVWELSSYNEQFF. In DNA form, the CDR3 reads TGTGCCAGCAGCTTGGGGGTCTGGGAGTTAAGCTCCTACAATGAGCAGTTCTTC. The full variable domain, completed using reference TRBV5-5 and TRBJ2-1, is DAGVTQSPTHLIKTRGQQVTLRCSPISGHKSVSWYQQVLGQGPQFIFQYYEKEERGRGNFPDRFSARQFPNYSSELNVNALLLGDSALYLCASSLGVWELSSYNEQFFGPGTRLTVL.

CDR3 in DNA: TGTGCAAGTCGCTTAACCCCCGTTTGGCCCGAGCAGTACTTC. Protein product: CASRLTPVWPEQYF. The rearrangement links TRBV12-2 to TRBJ2-7; TRBD1, as called in the table, went unchecked against the DNA. TRBV12-2 is designated a pseudogene. The CDR3 covers 14 residues.

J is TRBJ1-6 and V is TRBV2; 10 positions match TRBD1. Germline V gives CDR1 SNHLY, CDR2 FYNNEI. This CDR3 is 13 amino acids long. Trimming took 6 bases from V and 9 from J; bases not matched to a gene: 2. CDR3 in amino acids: CASSGDRGSPLHF. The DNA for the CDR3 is TGTGCCAGCAGCGGGGACAGGGGTTCACCCCTCCACTTT.

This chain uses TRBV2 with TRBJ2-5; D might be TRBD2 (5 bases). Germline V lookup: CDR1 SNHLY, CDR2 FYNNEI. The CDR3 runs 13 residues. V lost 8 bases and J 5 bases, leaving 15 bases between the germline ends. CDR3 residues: CASSPGLAETQYF. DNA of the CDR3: TGTGCCAGCTCTCCGGGATTAGCGGAGACCCAGTACTTC.